The T cell receptor (beta chain) described here comes from a study of sequential checkpoint blockade in melanoma (dated by TCRdb to the late 2010s). Describing the broader study: Patients were randomized 1:1 to first-line nivolumab followed by ipilimumab (arm A) or ipilimumab followed by nivolumab (arm B). Both trial sequences were followed by maintenance nivolumab.

This sample's treatment or condition label indicates: randomized to nivolumab then ipilimumab (arm A) or the reverse (arm B). None of the patients in the trial had previously been given DNA-damaging chemotherapy. On a FACS Aria II flow cytometer, live CD3+CD8+ cells that were negative for CD19 and CD56 were sorted from thawed PBMCs. Samples came from patients with melanoma in CheckMate 064, a randomized, open-label phase II trial of sequential checkpoint blockade. Peripheral blood mononuclear cells were collected by leukapheresis, purified with Ficoll-Paque, and frozen in human serum with roughly 10% DMSO. Immediately after sorting, the purity of the sorted blood CD3+CD8+ cells was confirmed to be >95%, and DNA was then extracted. V is trimmed back by 4 bases and J by 7 bases, and the junction contains 1 base that no gene match accounts for. Inclusive of the bounding cysteine and phenylalanine, the CDR3 is 13 residues long. Of all the DNA, just the CDR3 is kept, 39 bases in frame from base 1. From a lookup of the germline V gene (reference sequence), CDR1 and CDR2 are MNHEY and SMNVEV.

In regard to this clone: Its antigen target is currently unknown. The input lacks base qualities; no much larger clone sits a single base away.

TCRbeta CDR3 regions were immunosequenced from genomic DNA with the immunoSEQ Assay. Genomic DNA was amplified by bias-controlled multiplex PCR before high-throughput sequencing. Per the original workflow: To quantify the absolute abundance of each unique TCRbeta CDR3 region, the sequences were collapsed and filtered. Clonality, defined as 1 minus Pielou's evenness, was calculated using only productive rearrangements. A previously published method was used to identify clones with significantly greater frequencies in on-treatment samples than in baseline samples. TCRdb limited this immuneACCESS table to in-frame rearrangements with V and J called. A share of clones is missing; checked studies link under half to unresolved V genes, and the rest is unexplained. That table is the source of V, J and clone size, and D and trimming were worked out from the DNA. The sample table shows roughly 30,000 clones, and 75% to 85% are seen once. The ten largest clones capture roughly 17% of the sample.

Results and caveats for the whole study, not just this receptor: The model for predicting response that combines TCR metrics with mutation burden needs to be validated in larger, independent patient cohorts.

This TCR was sampled from a human donor with melanoma. Source: CD8+ T cells sorted from blood (inferred from file names), taken from a patient given nivolumab and ipilimumab in sequence. The chain employs TRBV27 and TRBJ2-1; TRBD2 lines up with 10 middle nucleotides. The CDR3 in this case is CASSWTSGNEQFF. The sequenced DNA: TGTGCCAGCAGTTGGACTAGCGGAAATGAGCAGTTCTTC.